The sequence of this TCR beta chain was determined in a study of blood T cell repertoires in COVID-19. At the level of the study: Samples came from the United States, Italy and Spain, spanning acute and convalescent COVID-19. T cells, B-cell-depleted T cells, or PBMCs provided the cDNA or gDNA that served as material.

This CDR3 region has 15 residues. Looked up from germline, CDR1 is SGHTA and CDR2 is FQGNSA. V shed 0 bases and J shed 0 bases, with 6 bases lying between them. In the authors' methods: Researchers report that nucleated cell counts were estimated from reference gene primer amplification. Profiling relied on immunoSEQ multiplex PCR, and the TCRdb table lists in-frame clones only, not all of them. Clone size and the V and J calls come from that table; the DNA yielded D and trimming. In the table there are under 200,000 clones, 70% to 90% of which are singletons. Sequenced sample: peripheral blood. The chain combines TRBV7-2 with TRBJ1-3; D unresolved. The clonotype comes from a woman of 80 years or more with acute or convalescent COVID-19. The CDR3 reads CASSLARGSGNTIYF. The CDR3, as DNA: TGTGCCAGCAGCTTAGCACGGGGCTCTGGAAACACCATATATTTT.